A selection of T cell receptor beta chains follows, all from one sample in a study of CD8+ T cells in alopecia areata. Only in-frame clones appear in the TCRdb table, and some are missing; sequencing was by immunoSEQ multiplex PCR. This sample has some 100,000 clones, with 50% to 75% found just once. The material was CD8+ T cells sorted from blood, obtained at week 4, from a patient treated with tofacitinib. The receptors derive from a human donor with alopecia areata. Both conserved end residues are part of each CDR3. The D gene is left open where the match is weak. Part of the rows lack a size; the others show once, few, many or a class for expanded clones.

v_gene	abundance	j_gene	d_gene	CDR3nt	CDR3aa
TRBV5-6	few	TRBJ1-1	NA	TGTGCCAGCAGCCAGTATCACAGGAACACTGAAGCTTTCTTT	CASSQYHRNTEAFF
TRBV2	NA	TRBJ2-5	TRBD2	TGTGCCAGCAGTGAACGGGGGGGCGGTCGACAGACCCAGTACTTC	CASSERGGGRQTQYF
TRBV29-1	NA	TRBJ1-2	NA	TGCAGCTCTCTTGGGGGCGAATATGGCTACACCTTC	CSSLGGEYGYTF
TRBV30	few	TRBJ2-3	TRBD2	TGTGCCAGCAGGCGGGGGGGCACAGATACGCAGTATTTT	CASRRGGTDTQYF
TRBV4-1	few	TRBJ2-2	NA	TGCGCCAGCAGCCATTGGGGGGCCGACAGCGGGGAGCTGTTTTTT	CASSHWGADSGELFF
TRBV30	NA	TRBJ1-1	NA	TGTGCCTGGAGGGCGACAGGGAACACTGAAGCTTTCTTT	CAWRATGNTEAFF
TRBV30	NA	TRBJ1-5	NA	TGTGCCTGGAGTGCCCTCGGGGCGTCAACTCATCAGCCCCAGCATTTT	CAWSALGASTHQPQHF
TRBV7-9	once	TRBJ1-1	TRBD1	TGTGCCAGCAGCTTATCGTCAGGGGGGAACACTGAAGCTTTCTTT	CASSLSSGGNTEAFF
TRBV5-1	few	TRBJ1-2	NA	TGCGCCAGCAGCTATTCCAGGACGTGCTTC	CASSYSRTCF
TRBV7-9	NA	TRBJ2-5	NA	TGTGCCAGCAGCCCGGTGGCTAGCGAGACCCAGTACTTC	CASSPVASETQYF
TRBV13	NA	TRBJ2-4	NA	TGTGCCAGCAGCTTAGAGAGGAACATTCAGTACTTC	CASSLERNIQYF
TRBV29-1	few	TRBJ2-7	NA	TGCAGCGTTGTAGTACAGGAAGACTACGAGCAGTACTTC	CSVVVQEDYEQYF
TRBV27	few	TRBJ1-5	NA	TGTGCCAGCAGTTTATCGTCGATTTCGGGGCCAAATCAGCCCCAGCATTTT	CASSLSSISGPNQPQHF
TRBV15	NA	TRBJ1-2	NA	TGTGCCACCAGCAGAGACCAGGACTACACCTTC	CATSRDQDYTF
TRBV30	NA	TRBJ2-5	TRBD2	TGTGCCTGGACAAATGGCGGGGGACTCCGAGAGACCCAGTACTTC	CAWTNGGGLRETQYF
TRBV7-3	NA	TRBJ2-5	NA	TGTGCCAGCAGCTCGTGGCACCAAGAGACCCAGTACTTC	CASSSWHQETQYF
TRBV7-9	few	TRBJ2-2	NA	TGTGCCAGCAGTCATCCCACTACAACCGGGGAGCTGTTTTTT	CASSHPTTTGELFF
TRBV7-9	once	TRBJ1-1	NA	TGTGCCAGCAGCCAAGGACTGAAGAACACTGAAGCTTTCTTT	CASSQGLKNTEAFF
TRBV30	NA	TRBJ1-1	NA	TGTGCCTGGAACGCAGTTCTGAACACTGAAGCTTTCTTT	CAWNAVLNTEAFF
TRBV30	NA	TRBJ2-1	NA	TGTGCCTGGAGTCACCCCCCCGGCTTTGAGCAGTTCTTC	CAWSHPPGFEQFF
TRBV29-1	NA	TRBJ1-2	NA	TGCAGCGCGGGGTCCGGGAGGGACTATGGCTACACCTTC	CSAGSGRDYGYTF
TRBV7-2	NA	TRBJ1-2	TRBD1	TGTGCCAGCAGATACGGACAGGGAGGGCTTAATGGCTACACCTTC	CASRYGQGGLNGYTF
TRBV11-2	NA	TRBJ1-2	NA	TGTGCCAGCAGCTTATCCCTCCGTAACTATGGCTACACCTTC	CASSLSLRNYGYTF
TRBV5-6	NA	TRBJ2-3	NA	TGTGCCAGCAGCTCTGACCGGTCCTGGGATACGCAGTATTTT	CASSSDRSWDTQYF
TRBV2	once	TRBJ2-7	TRBD1	TGTGCCAGCAGCCTCTTGGGACAGATTTCTCACGAGCAGTACTTC	CASSLLGQISHEQYF
TRBV5-1	few	TRBJ2-5	TRBD2	TGCGCCAGCAGCTCGAGACTAGCGGGGAACCAAGAGACCCAGTACTTC	CASSSRLAGNQETQYF
TRBV9	NA	TRBJ1-1	TRBD1	TGTGCCAGCAGCGTAGACGGGACAGACCTAAGGGCTTTCTTT	CASSVDGTDLRAFF
TRBV29-1	NA	TRBJ2-3	NA	TGCAGCGTTGATAGCATAGATACGCAGTATTTT	CSVDSIDTQYF
TRBV7-9	few	TRBJ1-2	NA	TGTGCCAGCAGCCCTAGACCGCAGGGGAGAGACTATGGCTACACCTTC	CASSPRPQGRDYGYTF
TRBV27	NA	TRBJ2-1	NA	TGTGCCAGCAGTCCCACAGGCCATGAGCAGTTCTTC	CASSPTGHEQFF
TRBV5-1	NA	TRBJ1-1	NA	TGCGCCAGCAGCGACGACAGTAGATTAGAAGCTTTCTTT	CASSDDSRLEAFF
TRBV7-9	NA	TRBJ2-5	TRBD2	TGTGCCAGCAGCTCGAAGGAGACTAGCGGAAAAGGAGAGACCCAGTACTTC	CASSSKETSGKGETQYF
TRBV9	NA	TRBJ2-7	NA	TGTGCCAGCAGCCTCGAGACCGCCATGGAGCAGTACTTC	CASSLETAMEQYF
TRBV27	NA	TRBJ1-1	NA	TGTGCCAGCAGACCCAGGGCCTCGTTGAACACTGAAGCTTTCTTT	CASRPRASLNTEAFF
TRBV29-1	NA	TRBJ2-1	NA	TGCAGCGTTGAACCCGACAACGGTAATGAGCAGTTCTTC	CSVEPDNGNEQFF
TRBV30	NA	TRBJ2-1	NA	TGTGCCTGGTCCCCATCTAAGTACAATGAGCAGTTCTTC	CAWSPSKYNEQFF
TRBV27	NA	TRBJ1-1	TRBD1	TGTGCCAGCAGTTTATTATCCCCCAGGGGGTTGAGCACTGAAGCTTTCTTT	CASSLLSPRGLSTEAFF
TRBV5-6	NA	TRBJ2-7	TRBD2	TGTGCCAGCAGTTTGATCCCTCCCGGGACTAGGTATGGCGAGCAGTACTTC	CASSLIPPGTRYGEQYF
TRBV6-5	NA	TRBJ2-1	TRBD1	TGTGCCAGCAGTTACCCACGACAGGGGGCTTACAATGAGCAGTTCTTC	CASSYPRQGAYNEQFF
TRBV14	NA	TRBJ1-6	NA	TGTGCCAGCAGCCAAGGGGCGGGGGGCCCCTCTAATTCACCCCTCCACTTT	CASSQGAGGPSNSPLHF
TRBV10-3	few	TRBJ2-7	NA	TGTGCCATCAGTGAAGAGGGGAGCTCCTACGAGCAGTACTTC	CAISEEGSSYEQYF
TRBV29-1	few	TRBJ1-1	TRBD1	TGCAGCGTCTTCCATCGGGACAGTGCGAACACTGAAGCTTTCTTT	CSVFHRDSANTEAFF
TRBV7-9	NA	TRBJ1-1	TRBD1	TGTGCCAGCAGCTCCTCGGTTTCGGGACAGTCATACGAAGCTTTCTTT	CASSSSVSGQSYEAFF
TRBV4-1	NA	TRBJ1-2	NA	TGCGCCAGCAGCCAACCGGGGGGGAACTATGGCTACACCTTC	CASSQPGGNYGYTF
TRBV15	NA	TRBJ1-2	NA	TGTGCCACCAGCAGAGCCTCTGACAACTATGGCTACACCTTC	CATSRASDNYGYTF
TRBV7-9	NA	TRBJ2-1	NA	TGTGCCAGCAGCTTAGGAAACTACAATGAGCAGTTCTTC	CASSLGNYNEQFF